The present TCR beta chain was sequenced within a study of blood T cells in healthy people across ages. Next came a second PCR, run for about 7 to 12 cycles, which used a sample-barcoded 5' primer along with a J-beta primer mix. TCRdb fed the 5' RACE reads into MiXCR, producing one record per CDR3 protein. The profile covers about 930,000 distinct CDR3 sequences, with about 29% appearing a single time and 10% taken by the ten largest. This clonotype was counted between two and nine times. Unmatched junction bases numbered 13, after V lost 4 bases and J lost 11 bases. The CDR3 extends over 15 amino acids. Germline V gene data show CDR1 as SGHRS and CDR2 as YFSETQ. This sample was shared with a second study, whose subject was T cells of mothers and their children.

The chain joins TRBV5-1 to TRBJ2-5; TRBD1 agrees at 11 bases. Source material: blood. The source is a woman aged 40-49 years in good health. The CDR3 DNA is TGCGCCAGCAGCACACCCTCTACCGGGACAGGGGGTCAGTACTTC. It codes for CASSTPSTGTGGQYF. The full variable domain, with the rest looked up from reference TRBV5-1 and TRBJ2-5, is KAGVTQTPRYLIKTRGQQVTLSCSPISGHRSVSWYQQTPGQGLQFLFEYFSETQRNKGNFPGRFSGRQFSNSRSEMNVSTLELGDSALYLCASSTPSTGTGGQYFGPGTRLLVL.